This TCR beta chain was identified during a study of cytomegalovirus exposure and HLA in healthy donors listed by TCRdb under 2017. In terms of the full investigation: An earlier analysis of roughly 500 of the donors reported 276 Gb of sequence data and 90 million to 120 million unique TCR beta sequences obtained from about 179 million T cells. The study combined high-throughput TCR immunosequencing, statistical association of individual TCRs with disease status, and machine learning to predict cytomegalovirus infection status. An earlier analysis of around 540 of the donors applied high-throughput TCR beta sequencing to assess whether each TCR beta V gene segment acted as functional or pseudogenic. A later genetic analysis took genome-wide SNP genotypes for about 60% of the roughly 670 donors and used that subset as a discovery cohort. Across 398 genotyped donors of the cohort, an average of approximately 240,000 unique TCR beta nucleotide sequences per donor were sequenced, and 15% to 20% of those sequences were non-productive. The aim of the study was to test whether cataloging public T cell receptors could identify signatures of past pathogen exposure. Along with the roughly 670-subject first cohort, a separate validation cohort of approximately 110 different subjects was used. A later analysis re-examined previously published TCR beta repertoires from about 700 donors and added high-resolution HLA genotyping to investigate patterns of TCR occurrence. An early release covering roughly 600 HLA-typed donors comprised about 290 gigabases of sequencing data and 85 million to 100 million unique TCR sequences. Typing coverage differed by locus: A, B, C, DRB1 and DQB1 were typed in roughly 620-640 donors, DQA1 in about 500, DPA1 in nearly 610, and DPB1 in 450 to 480. Every repertoire in the discovery cohort had been generated on one and the same sequencing platform. The T cell repertoires of 670 or so subjects were profiled by immunosequencing and related to cytomegalovirus serostatus. In the later analysis, no new phenotypic data were used to find candidate immune exposures; instead, reliance was placed on TCR beta sequences and their occurrence across donors. Among the roughly 390 genotyped donors, approximately 76% belonged to the genetic ancestry cluster associated with self-reported Caucasian donors. Roughly 5 DR-DQ haplotypes were treated as single units for association and clustering because of strong linkage in the cohort. Donor age, sex, ethnicity and CMV serostatus were collected together with the repertoire data. HLA typing included class I and class II loci at four-digit resolution.

Points on this clone: Its antigen is still unknown. Within one base of it there is no much larger clone, and no base qualities were kept.

CDR1 and CDR2 are drawn from the germline V gene: LGHNA, YSLEER. Here V drops 2 bases and J drops 5 bases, and the junction holds 7 bases not matched to any gene. There are 18 amino acids in the CDR3, from cysteine to phenylalanine inclusive. Left in the record is the CDR3 DNA by itself, 54 bases read in frame from the first base. Broader findings and caveats from the paper: Some IMGT-functional V segments, including TRBV6-2 and TRBV6-3, could not be distinguished by the 87-base-pair reads and were therefore excluded. At a false discovery rate of 0.05, a later analysis linked some 18,000 TCR beta sequences to specific HLA alleles. Because counts were too low, roughly 17 rarely observed V segments, including chromosome 9 orphons, were left out of the earlier analysis of some 640 of the donors. V-gene and J-gene trimming of TCR beta chains was associated with a missense DCLRE1C variant in a later genetic analysis, and the association was replicated in an independent cohort. CMV serostatus was the only immune exposure information available for the cohort. A group of highly shared sequence variants was considered likely to be a technical artifact of the sequencing pipeline. Strong co-occurrence of HLA alleles, especially DR and DQ, made assigning TCR associations to individual alleles difficult. In a later analysis, the rate of TCR association differed among HLA loci, with DRB1 alleles having the most associated TCRs and HLA-C alleles having the fewest. The classifier was reported to diagnose cytomegalovirus status with high specificity and sensitivity in both the original cohort and the validation cohort. The presence/absence analyses assumed that sequencing depth was roughly uniform across donors, and that assumption may not be true. The authors suggested that the approach could potentially be generalized to other disease states and immunological phenotypes. Most TCR sequences were observed very rarely across donors, whereas some public TCRs were present in many individuals. In vitro tests confirmed that a few of the cytomegalovirus-associated TCR beta chains recognize cytomegalovirus antigens. According to a later analysis, most CMV-associated TCR beta chains appeared to be HLA-restricted, and the HLA associations seemed to be driven largely by CMV exposure. In an earlier analysis of 587 of the donors, most TCR beta V segments were observed in productive rearrangements about 87% or about 30% of the time, broadly matching IMGT annotations. The study gave a list of 150 to 200 TCR beta chains associated with cytomegalovirus. In a later analysis, HLA-associated TCR beta chains showed more clonal expansion and lower generation probabilities than non-associated chains that were equally common. Compared with the approximately 720-donor mean, donors in an Asian-associated ancestry cluster had fewer N-insertions in productive TCRs, according to a later genetic analysis. HLA typing was unavailable for some donors at each locus, so association tests used only the typed subset. This cohort had only TCR beta chains sequenced, and the lack of alpha or paired-chain data limited which features could be detected. A later analysis reported that several top co-occurrence clusters appeared linked to parvovirus B19, influenza, CMV and Epstein-Barr virus. Linkage disequilibrium might explain the correlated functional status among segregating V segments, but an unknown experimental factor could not be ruled out. A further reported finding was that TCR beta sequences accurately predicted the HLA-A and HLA-B alleles for most subjects in the first cohort.

The cohort comprised fewer than 750 healthy bone marrow donors. At the time of sampling, every cohort member was nominally healthy, though immune exposures that went unrecorded were likely present. The donor was CMV seronegative and belonged to the group of approximately 320 seronegative cohort members. A peripheral blood sample was collected from each donor, and TCR beta sequencing was performed on peripheral blood mononuclear cells. The Qiagen DNeasy Blood Extraction Kit was used to extract genomic DNA from the blood cell samples. Libraries were built with the immunoSEQ multiplex PCR assay. For the multiplex PCR, a mixture combining 60 forward primers for TCR Vbeta segments and 13 reverse primers for TCR Jbeta segments was used. Amplification of the CDR3 region of rearranged TCR beta genes was performed with a multiplex PCR assay on genomic DNA. On the Illumina HiSeq System, the amplified TCR beta libraries were sequenced as 87-base-pair reads. Turning to the authors' computational methods: A later analysis tallied about 77 million unique TCR beta chains across the 550 to 850 repertoires, and approximately 12 million of those chains were shared by two or more donors. To remove PCR and sequencing errors, raw reads were error-corrected and collapsed into unique sequences using a nearest-neighbor algorithm that merged closely related sequences. Alignment of CDR3 sequences to IMGT reference sequences was used to assign V, D and J gene segments. Each retained sequence needed at least a six-nucleotide match to both a V gene segment and a J gene segment. A rearrangement was called productive if the CDR3 had no stop codons and remained in frame with V and J, and every other rearrangement was called non-productive. CDR3 was defined according to IMGT convention as the region running from the second conserved V-encoded cysteine to the conserved J-encoded phenylalanine. The earlier analysis of roughly 590 of the donors excluded any sequence lacking an unambiguous match to a single V gene segment. In an earlier analysis of about 590 of the donors, a V segment was called functional when productive rearrangements were above 56.7%, and segregating when the standard deviation between donors exceeded 5%. A statistical classification framework was developed to diagnose cytomegalovirus status using the catalog of TCR beta chain sequences. In a later analysis, V and J genes were assigned by comparing TCR nucleotide sequences against IMGT/GENE-DB human TR gene sequences. In a later analysis, CDR3 sequences and most-parsimonious VDJ recombination scenarios were assigned using the TCRdist pipeline. In a later analysis, each TCR beta chain was defined by its CDR3 amino acid sequence together with its V-gene family, and reads without a unique V-gene family were excluded. In a later analysis, around 650 highly shared, low-generation-probability nucleotide sequences were removed to address suspected cross-contamination and a sequencing artifact. A later analysis calculated a clonal expansion index for each public chain from normalized within-repertoire ranks of inferred template counts. In a later analysis, generation probabilities were computed with a VDJ recombination model fitted to out-of-frame rearrangements, and the resulting probabilities were checked against IGoR. In a later analysis, hypergeometric tests were used to score TCR-TCR, TCR-HLA and TCR-CMV co-occurrence, with a repertoire-size bias correction applied to TCR pairs. To estimate false discovery rates, a later analysis permuted the HLA or CMV assignments 20 times. In a later analysis, co-occurring TCRs were grouped using DBSCAN, and TCRdist sequence similarity was added for clustering within HLA-allele-positive subsets. Repertoires with fewer than 30,000 or more than 120,000 public chains, plus five repertoires with anomalous nucleotide sharing, were excluded from co-occurrence clustering. TCRdb took over this immuneACCESS table, retaining in-frame rearrangements with V and J assigned. Such tables are incomplete; in checked studies, under half of the missing clones stem from an unresolved V gene, and the remainder is unexplained. V, J and clone size reflect that table, while D and trimming were determined from the DNA. This sample gives some 180,000 clones in total; roughly 78% of them show up just once. The ten largest clonotypes hold 1.5% to 2% of the sample.

The receptor chain draws on TRBV4-3 and TRBJ1-6, with TRBD1 identical over 12 junction bases. The material sequenced was PBMCs. The clonotype was recovered from a woman aged 30 to 39 in good health and CMV-seronegative. The nucleotide sequence is given as TGCGCCAGCAGCCAACTACCGGGACAGGGGGCCAATAATTCACCCCTCCACTTT. Translated, it reads CASSQLPGQGANNSPLHF.